This entry features one TCR beta chain sequence. Its matching antigen is unknown. The entry originates in a study of CD8+CD57+ T cells in acquired aplastic anemia. The overall study: Across the sorted CD4+ and CD8+ cells, DNA amounts averaged roughly 3 ug. Reads per healthy sample averaged about 10 million (CD4+) and 11 million to 13 million (CD8+). Overall study findings and caveats: There were approximately 27 CD8+ CDR3 sequences that occurred in both patients and controls. Levels of CD8+ Simpson's diversity were not significantly distinct in patients versus controls.

Trimming at V came to 6 bases and at J to 0 bases, leaving 16 bases not matched to a gene. The germline gives CDR1 DFQATT, CDR2 SNEGSKA (reference sequence). The CDR3 extends over 17 amino acids. Using genomic DNA as the template, TCR beta VDJ and CDR3 profiling was carried out. TCRdb processed the reads anew with MiXCR; each CDR3 protein has one entry. The table shows some 210,000 distinct CDR3 sequences, with 61% occurring only once. The TCR sequence derives from a human donor in good health. Sequenced sample: sorted CD4+, CD8+, or CD8+CD57+ T cells (not recorded which) from PBMCs. J is TRBJ2-7 and V is TRBV20-1; 8 positions agree with TRBD2. Here the CDR3 DNA reads TGCAGTGCCACGCTCATTAGGGGCGGGGGGCCCTCCTACGAGCAGTACTTC. It is translated as CSATLIRGGGPSYEQYF.